Included here is one T cell receptor (beta chain) sequence, with context. Antigen unknown. The source of the sample is a study of cytomegalovirus exposure and HLA in healthy donors. Study-wide results and limits: Through in vitro validation, a few CMV-associated chains were shown to be specific for CMV antigens. The classifier, whose performance was assessed in both the original and validation cohorts, reportedly diagnosed cytomegalovirus status with high specificity and sensitivity.

TCRdb keeps only in-frame clones here, not all; method: immunoSEQ multiplex PCR. Seen here are 200,000 to 300,000 clones, around nine tenths observed once, and the top ten hold roughly 2.5%. The CDR3 has 16 amino acids. The V segment lost 4 bases and the J segment 1 base; nucleotides outside the gene matches: 3. Germline V lookup: CDR1 MNHNY, CDR2 SVGAGI (reference sequence). This clonotype originated in a man between 18 and 29 years old in good health and CMV-seronegative. The sample was PBMCs. This chain links TRBV6-6 with TRBJ1-5, with TRBD1 matching over 11 bases. This CDR3 reads CASSFGQGASNQPQHF. The DNA of the CDR3 is TGTGCCAGCAGTTTCGGACAGGGGGCAAGCAATCAGCCCCAGCATTTT.